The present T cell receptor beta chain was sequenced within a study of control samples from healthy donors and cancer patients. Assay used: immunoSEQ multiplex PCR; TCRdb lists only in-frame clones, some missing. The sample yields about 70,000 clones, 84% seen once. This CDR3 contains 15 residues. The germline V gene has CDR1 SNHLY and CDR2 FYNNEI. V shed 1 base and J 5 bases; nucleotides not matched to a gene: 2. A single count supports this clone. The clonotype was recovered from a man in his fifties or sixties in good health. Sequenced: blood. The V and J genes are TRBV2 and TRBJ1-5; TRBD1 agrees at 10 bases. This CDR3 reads CASSEGTGGHQPQHF. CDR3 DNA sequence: TGTGCCAGCAGTGAAGGGACAGGGGGGCATCAGCCCCAGCATTTT. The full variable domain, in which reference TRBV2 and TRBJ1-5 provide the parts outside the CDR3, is EPEVTQTPSHQVTQMGQEVILRCVPISNHLYFYWYRQILGQKVEFLVSFYNNEISEKSEIFDDQFSVERPDGSNFTLKIRSTKLEDSAMYFCASSEGTGGHQPQHFGDGTRLSIL.